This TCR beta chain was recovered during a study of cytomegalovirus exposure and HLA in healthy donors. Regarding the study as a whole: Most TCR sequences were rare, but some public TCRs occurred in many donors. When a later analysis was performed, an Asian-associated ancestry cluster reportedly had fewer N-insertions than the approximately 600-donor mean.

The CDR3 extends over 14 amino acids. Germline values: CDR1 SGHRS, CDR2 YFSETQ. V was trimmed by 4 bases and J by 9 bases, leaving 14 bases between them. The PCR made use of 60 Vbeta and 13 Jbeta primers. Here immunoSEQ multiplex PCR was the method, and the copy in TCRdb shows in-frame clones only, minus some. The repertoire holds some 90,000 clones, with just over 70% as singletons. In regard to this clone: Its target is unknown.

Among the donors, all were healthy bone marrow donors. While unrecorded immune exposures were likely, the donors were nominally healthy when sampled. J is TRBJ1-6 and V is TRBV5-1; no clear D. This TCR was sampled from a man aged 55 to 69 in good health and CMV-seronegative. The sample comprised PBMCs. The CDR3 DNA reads TGCGCCAGCAGCCCCGGGATGGGGAGTTCACCCCTCCACTTT. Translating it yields CASSPGMGSSPLHF.